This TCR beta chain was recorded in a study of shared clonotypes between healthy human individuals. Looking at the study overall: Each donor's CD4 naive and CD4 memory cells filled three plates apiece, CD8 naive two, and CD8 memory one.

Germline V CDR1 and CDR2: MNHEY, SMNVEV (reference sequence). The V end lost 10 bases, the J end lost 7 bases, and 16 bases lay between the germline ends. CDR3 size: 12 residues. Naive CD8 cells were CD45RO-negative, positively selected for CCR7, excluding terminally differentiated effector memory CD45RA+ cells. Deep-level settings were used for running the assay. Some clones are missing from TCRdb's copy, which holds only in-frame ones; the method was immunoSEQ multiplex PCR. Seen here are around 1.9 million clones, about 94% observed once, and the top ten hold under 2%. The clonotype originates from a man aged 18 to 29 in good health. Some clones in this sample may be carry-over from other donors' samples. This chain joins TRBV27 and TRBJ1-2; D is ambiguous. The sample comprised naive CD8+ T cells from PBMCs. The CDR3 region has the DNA TGTGCCACCTCCACCCCGGGCGGTGGCTACACCTTC. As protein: CATSTPGGGYTF.